A selection of T cell receptor beta chains follows, all from one sample in a study of early T cells in non-severe SARS-CoV-2 infection. TCRdb used MiXCR to reprocess the 5' RACE reads, holding one entry per CDR3 protein. The data show 25,000 to 35,000 distinct CDR3 sequences, around 6.6% seen once. The sample taken for sequencing was whole blood. These receptors came from an adult who was a healthcare worker with PCR-confirmed SARS-CoV-2 infection or an uninfected control (not recorded which). Both conserved end residues are part of each CDR3. The D gene is left open where the match is weak. Where a row states a size, it is once, few, many or the class of an expanded clone; other rows omit it.

clone size	CDR3 length	D gene	V gene	J gene	CDR3 DNA	CDR3 protein
many	15	.	TRBV4-2	TRBJ1-1	TGTGCCAGCAGCCAAGGAGGGCAGGTGAACACTGAAGCTTTCTTT	CASSQGGQVNTEAFF
many	15	.	TRBV7-2	TRBJ2-2	TGTGCCAGCAGCCTGATCGACAGGTGGATCGGGGAGCTGTTTTTT	CASSLIDRWIGELFF
few	18	.	TRBV5-4	TRBJ2-4	TGTGCCAGCAGCTTGGGCCTTGCTGGACGGGGAGCCAAAAACATTCAGTACTTC	CASSLGLAGRGAKNIQYF
many	14	.	TRBV5-6	TRBJ2-4	TGTGCCAGCAGCACAGCTCAAGCCAAAAACATTCAGTACTTC	CASSTAQAKNIQYF
.	15	TRBD1	TRBV2	TRBJ2-2	TGTGCCAGCAAGGGACAGCGTCTATTTGCCGGGGAGCTGTTTTTT	CASKGQRLFAGELFF
many	13	.	TRBV3-1	TRBJ1-2	TGTGCCAGCAGCCAGACGGGGAACTATGGCTACACCTTC	CASSQTGNYGYTF
.	12	.	TRBV30	TRBJ1-1	TGTGCCTGGAGTTGGCAGAACACTGAAGCTTTCTTT	CAWSWQNTEAFF
many	13	.	TRBV3-1	TRBJ2-1	TGTGCCAGCAGCCAAGTGTGGGAGCCTGAGCAGTTCTTC	CASSQVWEPEQFF
many	15	.	TRBV4-2	TRBJ2-1	TGTGCCAGCAGCCAAGAGGGTAGGCTACGGGATGAGCAGTTCTTC	CASSQEGRLRDEQFF
many	17	.	TRBV15	TRBJ1-2	TGTGCCACCAGCAGTGAGTCACCGGGACCGAGGGATTATGGCTACACCTTC	CATSSESPGPRDYGYTF
many	17	.	TRBV13	TRBJ2-1	TGTGCCAGCCTCAGGGGGAATAGCGGGTTCTCCTACAATGAGCAGTTCTTC	CASLRGNSGFSYNEQFF
many	17	.	TRBV7-2	TRBJ1-5	TGTGCCAGCAGCTTAGCGGGGGACATGTCATCCCCACAGCCCCAGCATTTT	CASSLAGDMSSPQPQHF
many	18	TRBD2	TRBV29-1	TRBJ2-1	TGCAGCGTTCTTGGGGCTAGCGGGGGGTCCAGCTCCTACAATGAGCAGTTCTTC	CSVLGASGGSSSYNEQFF
many	14	.	TRBV18	TRBJ1-4	TGTGCCAGCTCACCACAGGGGGTGGATGAAAAACTGTTTTTT	CASSPQGVDEKLFF
many	14	.	TRBV27	TRBJ2-2	TGTGCCAGCCAGGGGAGGGGACTCACCGGGGAGCTGTTTTTT	CASQGRGLTGELFF
.	16	.	TRBV28	TRBJ2-7	TGTGCCAGCAGTTCCGTCCCGTTGGGGCCGAACTACGAGCAGTACTTC	CASSSVPLGPNYEQYF
many	13	.	TRBV6-4	TRBJ1-5	TGTGCCAGCAGTGATTTTGTCGGGCAGCCCCAGCATTTT	CASSDFVGQPQHF